Presented here are 29 T cell receptor beta chains from one specimen sequenced in a study of Ad26.COV2.S vaccination and SARS-CoV-2 variants. Profiling relied on immunoSEQ multiplex PCR, and the TCRdb table lists in-frame clones only, not all of them. The sample lists about 400,000 clones; 89% were seen once. Treatment specified: about 20 received Ad26.COV2.S at low or high dose, single or two shots; 5 received placebo; per-sample allocation not given. It was on day 63 after the first vaccine or placebo injection that samples were taken. Sequenced material: peripheral blood, taken in a trial of Ad26.COV2.S vaccine versus placebo. The receptors shown here come from a person between 18 and 65 years old who received the Ad26.COV2.S COVID-19 vaccine or a placebo.

J is TRBJ2-7 and V is TRBV2; D gene ambiguous. The ends were cut back, 4 bases at V and 3 bases at J, with 7 bases in the middle. The germline V gene encodes CDR1 SNHLY and CDR2 FYNNEI. The CDR3 contains 12 residues. CDR3 in amino acids: CASSARFYEQYF. DNA of the CDR3: TGTGCCAGCAGTGCCCGTTTCTACGAGCAGTACTTC.

V usage is TRBV28 and J usage is TRBJ2-5, with 9 positions matching TRBD1. Germline V gene sequence: CDR1 MDHEN, CDR2 SYDVKM. V lost 5 bases and J lost 2; bases outside the gene matches: 3. CDR3 length: 14 amino acids. CDR3 nucleotide sequence: TGTGCCAGCAGTACAGGGGGCCGACAAGAGACCCAGTACTTC. This gives the protein CASSTGGRQETQYF. Based on the CDR3 plus reference TRBV28 and TRBJ2-5, the full variable domain is DVKVTQSSRYLVKRTGEKVFLECVQDMDHENMFWYRQDPGLGLRLIYFSYDVKMKEKGDIPEGYSVSREKKERFSLILESASTNQTSMYLCASSTGGRQETQYFGPGTRLLVL.

The rearrangement joins TRBV4-2 to TRBJ2-7; D possibly corresponds to TRBD2 (5 bases). Germline V gene lookup returns CDR1 LGHNA and CDR2 YNFKEQ. Trimming stripped 0 bases from V and 3 bases from J, with 15 bases between. This CDR3 spans 16 amino acids. The CDR3 coding sequence is TGTGCCAGCAGCCAAGAAGTAGGGCTAGCCTTCTACGAGCAGTACTTC. Its protein is CASSQEVGLAFYEQYF.

V and J are TRBV15 and TRBJ1-5; D is uncertain. Deletions cut 9 bases from V and 2 bases from J, with 8 bases between. The CDR3 length is 12 residues. Per germline, CDR1 LNHNV and CDR2 YYDKDF (reference sequence). The CDR3 region is CATSSGNQPQHF. The CDR3 nucleotides read TGTGCCACAAGTAGTGGCAATCAGCCCCAGCATTTT. Full variable domain (outside the CDR3, taken from reference TRBV15 and TRBJ1-5): DAMVIQNPRYQVTQFGKPVTLSCSQTLNHNVMYWYQQKSSQAPKLLFHYYDKDFNNEADTPDNFQSRRPNTSFCFLDIRSPGLGDTAMYLCATSSGNQPQHFGDGTRLSIL.

This rearrangement joins TRBV3-1 (or the pseudogene TRBV3-2) to TRBJ1-2; tentative D call: TRBD1 (5 bases). Germline V CDR1 and CDR2: LGHDT, YNNKEL (reference sequence). Trimming took off 4 bases at V and 0 bases at J, with 15 bases between the two ends. The CDR3 is 16 residues long. The CDR3 reads CASSPTPRAPNYGYTF. The CDR3 DNA follows: TGTGCCAGCAGCCCCACACCCAGGGCCCCTAACTATGGCTACACCTTC.

The count of this clone is one. The V gene is TRBV19, the J gene TRBJ2-1, with 14 bases lining up with TRBD2. Germline values: CDR1 LNHDA, CDR2 SQIVND (reference sequence). The ends lost 6 bases at V and 0 bases at J; junction bases unmatched: 1. The CDR3 length is 16 residues. The CDR3 DNA reads TGTGCCAGTAGGGGGACTAGCGGGAGCTCCTACAATGAGCAGTTCTTC. It yields the protein CASRGTSGSSYNEQFF. Together with reference TRBV19 and TRBJ2-1, the CDR3 gives the full variable domain: DGGITQSPKYLFRKEGQNVTLSCEQNLNHDAMYWYRQDPGQGLRLIYYSQIVNDFQKGDIAEGYSVSREKKESFPLTVTSAQKNPTAFYLCASRGTSGSSYNEQFFGPGTRLTVL.

This sequence joins TRBV10-3 and TRBJ2-1; maybe TRBD2 (6 bases). Germline lookup yields CDR1 ENHRY and CDR2 SYGVKD. V was shortened by 3 bases and J by 4 bases, with 13 bases between the two germline ends. CDR3 size: 15 residues. The CDR3 reads CAISDGTSRYNEQFF. The CDR3 DNA follows: TGTGCCATCAGTGACGGAACTAGCCGGTACAATGAGCAGTTCTTC.

The chain carries TRBV7-2 and TRBJ2-5; the match to TRBD2 covers 10 bases. The germline gives CDR1 SGHTA, CDR2 FQGNSA. After removal of 1 base from V and 7 bases from J, the junction contained 9 bases not matched to a gene. This CDR3 is built from 16 residues. The CDR3 coding sequence is TGTGCCAGCAGCTTAGGTAGCGGGAGGCCTCCGGGGACCCAGTACTTC. This codes for CASSLGSGRPPGTQYF.

The V gene is TRBV19, the J gene TRBJ2-3; D possibly corresponds to TRBD1 (6 bases). Germline V gene sequence: CDR1 LNHDA, CDR2 SQIVND (reference sequence). The CDR3 consists of 14 residues. V was pared by 5 bases and J by 6 bases, with 15 bases between. The DNA of the CDR3 is TGTGCCAGTAGTCCCAGGGGCCCAGGGGATACGCAGTATTTT. This encodes CASSPRGPGDTQYF.

The genes are TRBV27 and TRBJ2-7; 16 bases match TRBD2. There are 16 residues in the CDR3. J was trimmed by 2 bases and V by 5 bases; bases with no gene match: 3. Germline CDR1 MNHEY, CDR2 SMNVEV (reference sequence). The CDR3 nucleotides are TGTGCCAGCAGTCGCGGGACTAGCGGGAGGGCCTACGAGCAGTACTTC. Translated, it gives CASSRGTSGRAYEQYF.

This clone was counted a single time. The chain combines TRBV9 with TRBJ1-1, with D hard to call. Germline V CDR1 and CDR2: SGDLS, YYNGEE. This CDR3 is built from 14 residues. V was shortened by 2 bases and J by 1 base, with 9 bases between the two germline ends. CDR3 bases: TGTGCCAGCAGCGTTGTTGCGACGAACACTGAAGCTTTCTTT. Protein sequence: CASSVVATNTEAFF.

The genes are TRBV6-5 and TRBJ1-5; possibly TRBD1 for D (5 bases). Trimming cost V 6 bases and J 5 bases, with 14 bases left between them. CDR1 is MNHEY and CDR2 is SVGAGI in the germline V gene. The CDR3 consists of 14 residues. CDR3 nucleotide sequence: TGTGCCAGCAGGCCCCCATCGGGGGATCAGCCCCAGCATTTT. Protein: CASRPPSGDQPQHF.

The genes are TRBV30 and TRBJ2-7; D is possibly TRBD2 (6 bases). Trimming pared 8 bases from V and 2 bases from J, leaving 10 bases between. Germline V CDR1 and CDR2: GTSNPN, SVGIG (reference sequence). The CDR3 runs 11 residues. The CDR3 sequence: CAGGTAYEQYF. The CDR3 DNA sequence: TGTGCCGGCGGGACTGCCTACGAGCAGTACTTC. The full variable domain, completed using reference TRBV30 and TRBJ2-7, is SQTIHQWPATLVQPVGSPLSLECTVEGTSNPNLYWYRQAAGRGLQLLFYSVGIGQISSEVPQNLSASRPQDRQFILSSKKLLLSDSGFYLCAGGTAYEQYFGPGTRLTVT.

The CDR3 DNA reads as TGTGCCAGCAGCCATGGGGTAGCGGGAGCTCACGAGCAGTACTTC. This sequence encodes CASSHGVAGAHEQYF. This chain joins TRBV6-2 or TRBV6-3 and TRBJ2-7; TRBD2 matches at 9 bases. Per the germline V gene, CDR1 is MNHEY and CDR2 is SVGEGT. The CDR3 totals 15 residues. The J segment lost 5 bases and the V segment lost 6 bases, leaving 11 bases of the junction unmatched.

The V and J genes are TRBV5-6 and TRBJ1-2; D might be TRBD1 (5 bases). V was clipped by 1 base and J by 1 base, with 14 bases between them. The CDR3 consists of 16 residues. The germline V gene encodes CDR1 SGHDT and CDR2 YYEEEE. The CDR3 region has the DNA TGTGCCAGCAGCTTGCTGAGTGCAGGGAATAACTATGGCTACACCTTC. This gives the protein CASSLLSAGNNYGYTF.

The V call is TRBV5-4, the J call TRBJ2-3, with D uncertain. The V end lost 2 bases, the J end lost 5 bases, and 3 bases lay between the germline ends. The CDR3 totals 11 residues. Germline CDR1 is SGHNT and CDR2 is YYREEE (reference sequence). CDR3 amino acids: CASSLGDTQYF. CDR3 bases: TGTGCCAGCAGCTTAGGAGATACGCAGTATTTT.

This chain uses TRBV9 with TRBJ2-2, with D perhaps matching TRBD1 (6 bases). The germline gives CDR1 SGDLS, CDR2 YYNGEE. V was trimmed by 4 bases and J by 2 bases, leaving 18 bases between them. This CDR3 is built from 17 residues. The DNA for the CDR3 is TGTGCCAGCAGCCCAAAGAGGAGGACAGCTAACACCGGGGAGCTGTTTTTT. Amino acid sequence: CASSPKRRTANTGELFF.

The J gene is TRBJ2-4, the V gene TRBV10-3; unclear D gene. V lost 4 bases and J 7 bases, leaving 17 bases between the germline ends. The CDR3 runs to 15 residues. The V gene's germline CDR1 is ENHRY and CDR2 SYGVKD. The CDR3 DNA reads as TGTGCCATCAGTGCTACGGACCGGAGACGGAACATTCAGTACTTC. As protein: CAISATDRRRNIQYF.

The rearrangement uses TRBV7-3 and TRBJ2-2; TRBD2 is a possible D gene (6 bases). V lost 5 bases and J lost 6, with 19 bases in between. The CDR3 runs 16 residues. Germline V gives CDR1 SGHTA, CDR2 FQGTGA. In DNA form, the CDR3 reads TGTGCCAGCAGCCCGCCGGGACTTGTCGTCCCCGGGGAGCTGTTTTTT. The encoded protein is CASSPPGLVVPGELFF.

J is TRBJ2-1 and V is TRBV5-1, with 8 nucleotides matching TRBD2. Per the germline V gene, CDR1 is SGHRS and CDR2 is YFSETQ. CDR3 size: 14 residues. The V gene end was trimmed by 2 bases and the J gene end by 8 bases; junction bases not matched to a gene: 6. The chain's CDR3 is CASSFPAGVDEQFF. The CDR3 nucleotides are TGCGCCAGCAGCTTTCCAGCGGGAGTCGATGAGCAGTTCTTC.

The chain recombines TRBV10-3 with TRBJ2-7, with D possibly being TRBD1 (5 bases). V was shortened by 5 bases and J by 3 bases, with 14 bases between the two germline ends. The CDR3 contains 14 residues. The germline gives CDR1 ENHRY, CDR2 SYGVKD. The CDR3 nucleotides are TGTGCCATCAGTTTGGGTGACAGTTACTACGAGCAGTACTTC. Translating it yields CAISLGDSYYEQYF.

This rearrangement joins TRBV4-2 to TRBJ2-3; TRBD1 agrees at 9 bases. Germline-derived CDR1 and CDR2 are LGHNA and YNFKEQ. V lost 0 bases, J lost 7 bases, and 11 bases stayed unmatched. The CDR3 totals 17 residues. The CDR3 DNA follows: TGTGCCAGCAGCCAAGATTCGGGACAGGGAGCCCCAAATACGCAGTATTTT. This gives the protein CASSQDSGQGAPNTQYF.

This rearrangement joins TRBV7-6 to TRBJ2-3, with D perhaps TRBD1 (6 bases). The CDR3 covers 15 residues. Per germline, CDR1 SGHVS and CDR2 FNYEAQ. Trimming shortened V by 1 base and J by 4 bases, and 12 bases separated the two germline ends. In DNA form, the CDR3 reads TGTGCCAGCAGCTTAGAGGGCAGGGGCGCAGATACGCAGTATTTT. Its protein is CASSLEGRGADTQYF.

The CDR3, as DNA: TGTGCCAGCAGTTATGCAGGGGATTCACCCCTCCACTTT. It is translated as CASSYAGDSPLHF. The chain links TRBV12-3 or TRBV12-4 to TRBJ1-6; possibly TRBD1 for D (6 bases). CDR3 length equals 13 residues. The ends were cut back, 4 bases at V and 8 bases at J, with 9 bases in the middle.

The chain carries TRBV7-3 and TRBJ1-1, with 8 bases fitting TRBD1. CDR3 length equals 16 residues. J lost 1 base, V lost 6 bases, and 10 bases had no gene match. Germline lookup yields CDR1 SGHTA and CDR2 FQGTGA. The CDR3 coding sequence is TGTGCCAGCAGTCGATCAGGGGGCGCGGGGAACACTGAAGCTTTCTTT. It yields the protein CASSRSGGAGNTEAFF.

For this clone: Within the sample, other DNA sequences also encode this same CDR3. The DNA of the CDR3 is TGTGCCTGGAGTAGGGGACAGGGCAATCAGCCCCAGCATTTT. Translation: CAWSRGQGNQPQHF. This rearrangement joins TRBV30 to TRBJ1-5, with 8 bases lining up with TRBD1. The length of the CDR3 is 14 residues. V lost 2 bases and J lost 2; bases outside the gene matches: 2. Germline V gene sequence: CDR1 GTSNPN, CDR2 SVGIG (reference sequence).

This chain uses TRBV27 with TRBJ2-5; D unclear. Germline V gene data show CDR1 as MNHEY and CDR2 as SMNVEV (reference sequence). The V gene lost 5 bases and the J gene lost 2 bases, with 9 bases spanning the gap. CDR3 length: 13 amino acids. The CDR3 region is CASSTGRQETQYF. The CDR3 DNA reads as TGTGCCAGCAGTACCGGACGGCAAGAGACCCAGTACTTC.

The chain couples TRBV28 to TRBJ1-2, with 8 bases lining up with TRBD1. Germline V gene data show CDR1 as MDHEN and CDR2 as SYDVKM. V trimming: 3 bases; J trimming: 13 bases; junction bases outside the gene matches: 7. The length of the CDR3 is 12 residues. CDR3 coding DNA: TGTGCCAGCAGTTTCCACGGGGGACAGGCCACCTTC. Its protein product is CASSFHGGQATF.

Only one count was recorded for this clone. The V gene is TRBV2, the J gene TRBJ1-6; 7 bases align to TRBD1. Trimming took 7 bases from V and 3 from J; bases not matched to a gene: 6. From germline, CDR1 is SNHLY and CDR2 FYNNEI. The CDR3 extends over 15 amino acids. CDR3 coding DNA: TGTGCCAGCAAGGGGGACAGACTCTATAATTCACCCCTCCACTTT. This sequence encodes CASKGDRLYNSPLHF.